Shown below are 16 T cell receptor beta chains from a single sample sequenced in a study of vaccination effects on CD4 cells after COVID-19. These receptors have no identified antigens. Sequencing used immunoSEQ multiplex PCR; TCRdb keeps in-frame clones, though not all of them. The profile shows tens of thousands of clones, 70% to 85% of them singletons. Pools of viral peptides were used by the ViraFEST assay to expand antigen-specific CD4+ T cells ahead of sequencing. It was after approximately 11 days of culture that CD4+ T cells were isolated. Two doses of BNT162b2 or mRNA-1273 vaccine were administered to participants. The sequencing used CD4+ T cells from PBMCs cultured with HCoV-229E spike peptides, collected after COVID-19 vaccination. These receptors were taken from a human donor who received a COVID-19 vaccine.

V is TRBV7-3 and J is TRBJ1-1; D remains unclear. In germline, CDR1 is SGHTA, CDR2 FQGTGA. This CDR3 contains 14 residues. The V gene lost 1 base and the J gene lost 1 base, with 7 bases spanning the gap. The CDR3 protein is CASSLKPGNTEAFF. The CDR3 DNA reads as TGTGCCAGCAGCTTAAAGCCAGGGAACACTGAAGCTTTCTTT.

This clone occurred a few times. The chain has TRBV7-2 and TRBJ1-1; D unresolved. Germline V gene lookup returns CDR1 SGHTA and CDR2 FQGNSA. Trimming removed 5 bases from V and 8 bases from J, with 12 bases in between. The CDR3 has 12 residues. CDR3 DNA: TGTGCCAGCAGCCTCTCGGGCGTGGAAGCTTTCTTT. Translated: CASSLSGVEAFF.

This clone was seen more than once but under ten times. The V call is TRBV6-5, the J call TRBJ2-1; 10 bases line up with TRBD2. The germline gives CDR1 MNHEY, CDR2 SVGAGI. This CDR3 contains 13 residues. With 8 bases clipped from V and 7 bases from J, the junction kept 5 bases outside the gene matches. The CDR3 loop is CASQRGGGNEQFF. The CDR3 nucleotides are TGTGCCAGCCAGCGGGGGGGCGGTAATGAGCAGTTCTTC.

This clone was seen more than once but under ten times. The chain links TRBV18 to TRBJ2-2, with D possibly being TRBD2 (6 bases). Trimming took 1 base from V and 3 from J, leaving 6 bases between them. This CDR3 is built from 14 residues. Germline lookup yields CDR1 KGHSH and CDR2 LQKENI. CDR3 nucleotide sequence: TGTGCCAGCTCACCACGCGGGGACACCGGGGAGCTGTTTTTT. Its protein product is CASSPRGDTGELFF.

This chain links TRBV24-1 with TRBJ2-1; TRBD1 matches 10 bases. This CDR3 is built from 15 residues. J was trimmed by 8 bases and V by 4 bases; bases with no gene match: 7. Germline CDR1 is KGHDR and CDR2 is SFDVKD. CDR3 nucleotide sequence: TGTGCCACCAGTGACCGGGCGACAGGGGGCTATGAGCAGTTCTTC. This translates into CATSDRATGGYEQFF.

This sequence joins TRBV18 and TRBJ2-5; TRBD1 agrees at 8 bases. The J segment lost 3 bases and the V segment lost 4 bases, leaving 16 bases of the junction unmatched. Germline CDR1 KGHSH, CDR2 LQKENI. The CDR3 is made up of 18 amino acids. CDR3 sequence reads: CASSLAQGATAKKETQYF. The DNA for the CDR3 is TGTGCCAGCTCACTAGCCCAGGGGGCGACAGCCAAGAAAGAGACCCAGTACTTC.

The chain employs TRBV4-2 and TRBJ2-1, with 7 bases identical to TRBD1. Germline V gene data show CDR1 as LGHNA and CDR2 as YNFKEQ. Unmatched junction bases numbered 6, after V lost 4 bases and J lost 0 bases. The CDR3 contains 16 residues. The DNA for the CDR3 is TGTGCCAGCAGCCTAGGGACAGCCAGCTCCTACAATGAGCAGTTCTTC. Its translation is CASSLGTASSYNEQFF.

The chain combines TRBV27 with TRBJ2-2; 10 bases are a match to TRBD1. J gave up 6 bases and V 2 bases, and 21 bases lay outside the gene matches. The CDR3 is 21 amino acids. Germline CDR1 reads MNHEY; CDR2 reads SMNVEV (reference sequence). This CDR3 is CASSLGWGQGSKHPGSGELFF. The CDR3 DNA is TGTGCCAGCAGTTTAGGTTGGGGACAGGGGTCGAAACACCCGGGGTCCGGGGAGCTGTTTTTT.

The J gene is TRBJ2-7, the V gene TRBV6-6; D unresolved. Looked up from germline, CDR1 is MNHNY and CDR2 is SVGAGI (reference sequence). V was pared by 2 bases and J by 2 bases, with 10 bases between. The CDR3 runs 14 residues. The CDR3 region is CASSYGRKTYEQYV. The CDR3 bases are TGTGCCAGCAGTTACGGCCGGAAAACCTACGAGCAGTACGTC.

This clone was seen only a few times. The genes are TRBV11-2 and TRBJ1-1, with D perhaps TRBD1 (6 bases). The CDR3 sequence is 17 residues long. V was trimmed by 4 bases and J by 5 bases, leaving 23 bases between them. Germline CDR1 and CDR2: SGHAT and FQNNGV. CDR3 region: CASSWGQGSIVRTEAFF. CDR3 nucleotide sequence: TGTGCCAGCAGCTGGGGGCAGGGCTCGATTGTGAGGACTGAAGCTTTCTTT.

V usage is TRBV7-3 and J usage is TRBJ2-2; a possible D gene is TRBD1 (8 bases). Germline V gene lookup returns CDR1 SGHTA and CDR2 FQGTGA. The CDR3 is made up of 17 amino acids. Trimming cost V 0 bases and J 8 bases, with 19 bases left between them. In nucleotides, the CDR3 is TGTGCCAGCAGCTTAACCCCTAACACAGGGGGGGGTGGGGAGCTGTTTTTT. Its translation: CASSLTPNTGGGGELFF.

For the CDR3, the DNA is TGTGCCAGCAGTTATCAGGGAGGAGGCTATGGCTACACCTTC. Translation gives CASSYQGGGYGYTF. This chain links TRBV6-5 with TRBJ1-2; D possibly corresponds to TRBD1 (5 bases). Deletions cut 3 bases from V and 4 bases from J, with 12 bases between. The CDR3 length is 14 residues. From germline, CDR1 is MNHEY and CDR2 SVGAGI.

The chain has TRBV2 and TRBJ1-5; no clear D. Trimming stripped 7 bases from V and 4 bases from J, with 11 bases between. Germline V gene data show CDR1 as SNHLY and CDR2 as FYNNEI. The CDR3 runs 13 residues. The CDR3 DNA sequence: TGTGCCAGCACGGGGATAAGGAATCAGCCCCAGCATTTT. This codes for CASTGIRNQPQHF.

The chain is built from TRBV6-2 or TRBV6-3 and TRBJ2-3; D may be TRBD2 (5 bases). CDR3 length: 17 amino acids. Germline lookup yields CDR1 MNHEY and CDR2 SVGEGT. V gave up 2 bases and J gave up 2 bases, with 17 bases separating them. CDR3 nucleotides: TGTGCCAGCAGTTACCCGGACGCGGGCCACCTCACAGATACGCAGTATTTT. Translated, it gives CASSYPDAGHLTDTQYF.

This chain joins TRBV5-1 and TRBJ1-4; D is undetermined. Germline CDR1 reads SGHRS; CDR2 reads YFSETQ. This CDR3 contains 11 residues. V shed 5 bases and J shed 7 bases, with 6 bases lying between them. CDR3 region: CASRDGEKLFF. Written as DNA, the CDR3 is TGCGCCAGCAGGGACGGTGAAAAACTGTTTTTT.

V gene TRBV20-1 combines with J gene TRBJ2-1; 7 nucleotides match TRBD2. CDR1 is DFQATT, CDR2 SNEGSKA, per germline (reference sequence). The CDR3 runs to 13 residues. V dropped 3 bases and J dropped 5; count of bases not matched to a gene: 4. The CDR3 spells CSASGLADNEQFF. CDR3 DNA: TGCAGTGCTAGTGGTCTAGCGGACAATGAGCAGTTCTTC.